Described below is a single TCR beta chain sequence and its context. Its target is not known. These data are taken from a study of OX40 agonist ivuxolimab in advanced cancers. Study information: Dose-escalation patients had hepatocellular carcinoma, melanoma, renal cell or head and neck cancer.

Profiled with immunoSEQ multiplex PCR; TCRdb holds only in-frame clones, not every one. The table lists some 99,000 clones, around nine tenths of them singletons. Whole-study results and caveats: Relative to CD4+ cells, CD8+ T cells on average had more expanded clones.

V shed 4 bases and J shed 3 bases, with 13 bases lying between them. The V gene's germline CDR1 is SGHDT and CDR2 YYEEEE. This CDR3 comprises 14 residues. The source material was CD4+ or CD8+ T cells sorted from blood, sampled in a trial of the OX40 agonist ivuxolimab. The sequence derives from an adult with an advanced solid tumor such as melanoma, head and neck, liver or kidney cancer. The J gene is TRBJ2-5, the V gene TRBV5-6; TRBD1 or TRBD2 may be the D gene (5 bases each). CDR3 amino acids: CASSRGPTEETQYF. The CDR3 DNA reads TGTGCCAGCAGCCGGGGACCGACTGAAGAGACCCAGTACTTC.